These 6 T cell receptor beta chains share one sample of origin, sequenced in a study of metastatic and nonmetastatic thyroid tumors. Until they underwent thyroid surgery, no patient had received any treatment. TCRdb reprocessed the PCR reads via MiXCR. Found here are 43,000 or so clones, under 20% of them singletons; the top ten hold 22%. Material for sequencing was blood. The receptors derive from a female donor with papillary thyroid cancer or a benign thyroid nodule (not recorded which). Some clones in this sample may be carry-over from other donors' samples.

This clone has just a few counts. The J gene is TRBJ2-5, the V gene TRBV7-9; 11 bases match TRBD2. This CDR3 has 15 amino acids. Germline V gives CDR1 SEHNR, CDR2 FQNEAQ (reference sequence). V trimming: 5 bases; J trimming: 5 bases; junction bases outside the gene matches: 7. The CDR3 nucleotides are TGTGCCAGCAGCCCGACGACTAGCGGGAAGGAGACCCAGTACTTC. Translated, it gives CASSPTTSGKETQYF.

This clone was seen at least ten times. The V gene is TRBV7-9, the J gene TRBJ2-1; 7 bases are shared with TRBD1. This CDR3 contains 14 residues. V gave up 6 bases and J gave up 4 bases; unmatched junction bases: 6. Germline V lookup: CDR1 SEHNR, CDR2 FQNEAQ (reference sequence). The CDR3 here is CASRPGTEYNEQFF. The DNA for the CDR3 is TGTGCCAGCAGACCCGGGACAGAATACAATGAGCAGTTCTTC. Together with reference TRBV7-9 and TRBJ2-1, the CDR3 gives the full variable domain: DTGVSQNPRHKITKRGQNVTFRCDPISEHNRLYWYRQTLGQGPEFLTYFQNEAQLEKSRLLSDRFSAERPKGSFSTLEIQRTEQGDSAMYLCASRPGTEYNEQFFGPGTRLTVL.

This clone was counted at least ten times. This rearrangement joins TRBV10-3 to TRBJ2-7, with 10 bases that match TRBD1. The J segment lost 4 bases and the V segment lost 5 bases, leaving 5 bases of the junction unmatched. The CDR3 has 14 amino acids. Germline values: CDR1 ENHRY, CDR2 SYGVKD. The CDR3 is CAISPGQGMYEQYF. In DNA, the CDR3 is TGTGCCATCAGTCCGGGACAGGGGATGTACGAGCAGTACTTC.

A few counts support this clone. A single base separates this from a much larger clone, so it may be a read error. V usage is TRBV19 and J usage is TRBJ1-6, with 9 bases that match TRBD1. The CDR3 loop spans 15 amino acids. Per germline, CDR1 LNHDA and CDR2 SQIVND (reference sequence). Trimming removed 8 bases from V and 8 bases from J; junction bases left unmatched: 10. The CDR3 DNA follows: TGTGCCAGTCTTCCCGGGACAGGGAACGATTCACCCCTCCACTTT. It yields the protein CASLPGTGNDSPLHF. The full variable domain, with the rest looked up from reference TRBV19 and TRBJ1-6, is DGGITQSPKYLFRKEGQNVTLSCEQNLNHDAMYWYRQDPGQGLRLIYYSQIVNDFQKGDIAEGYSVSREKKESFPLTVTSAQKNPTAFYLCASLPGTGNDSPLHFGNGTRLTVT.

Sample share makes this clone medium-sized (0.01 to 0.1%). The chain employs TRBV6-1 and TRBJ1-6; weak D call: TRBD1 (5 bases). The CDR3 has 14 amino acids. CDR1 and CDR2 from the germline V gene are MNHNS and SASEGT. Trimming pared 7 bases from V and 7 bases from J, leaving 14 bases between. Here the CDR3 DNA reads TGTGCCAGCAATCGACAGTTTACGAATTCACCCCTCCACTTT. Encoded protein: CASNRQFTNSPLHF.

This sequence joins TRBV20-1 and TRBJ1-5; 8 bases line up with TRBD1. Germline CDR1 reads DFQATT; CDR2 reads SNEGSKA (reference sequence). The CDR3 is 14 residues long. Trimming took 4 bases from V and 1 from J; bases not matched to a gene: 3. The CDR3 loop reads CSATDRGSNQPQHF. The DNA for the CDR3 is TGCAGTGCTACAGACAGGGGAAGCAATCAGCCCCAGCATTTT.